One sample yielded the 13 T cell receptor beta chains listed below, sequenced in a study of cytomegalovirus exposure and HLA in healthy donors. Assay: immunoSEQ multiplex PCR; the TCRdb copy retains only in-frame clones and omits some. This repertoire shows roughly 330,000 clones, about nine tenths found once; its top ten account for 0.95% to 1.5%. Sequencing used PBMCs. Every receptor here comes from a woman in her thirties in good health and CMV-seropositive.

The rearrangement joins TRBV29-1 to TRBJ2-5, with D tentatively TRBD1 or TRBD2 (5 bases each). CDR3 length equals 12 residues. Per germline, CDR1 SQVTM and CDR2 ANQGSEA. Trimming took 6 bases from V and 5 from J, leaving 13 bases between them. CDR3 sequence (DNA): TGCAGCGTCGGGACGGGCATGGAGACCCAGTACTTC. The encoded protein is CSVGTGMETQYF.

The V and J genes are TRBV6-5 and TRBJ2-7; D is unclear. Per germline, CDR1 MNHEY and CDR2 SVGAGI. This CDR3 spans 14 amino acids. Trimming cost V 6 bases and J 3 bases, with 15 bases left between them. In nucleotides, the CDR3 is TGTGCCAGCAGACAACCTTCGGAAAGCTACGAGCAGTACTTC. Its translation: CASRQPSESYEQYF.

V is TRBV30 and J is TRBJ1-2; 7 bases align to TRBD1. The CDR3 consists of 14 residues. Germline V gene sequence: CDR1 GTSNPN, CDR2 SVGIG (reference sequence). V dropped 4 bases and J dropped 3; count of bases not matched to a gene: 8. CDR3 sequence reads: CAWMTGRVDYGYTF. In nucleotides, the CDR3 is TGTGCCTGGATGACAGGGAGAGTTGACTATGGCTACACCTTC.

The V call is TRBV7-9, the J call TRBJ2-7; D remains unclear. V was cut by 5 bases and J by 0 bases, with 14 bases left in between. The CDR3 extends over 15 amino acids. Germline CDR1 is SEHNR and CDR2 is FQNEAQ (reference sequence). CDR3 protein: CASSPRTESSYEQYF. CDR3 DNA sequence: TGTGCCAGCAGCCCCCGGACGGAAAGCTCCTACGAGCAGTACTTC.

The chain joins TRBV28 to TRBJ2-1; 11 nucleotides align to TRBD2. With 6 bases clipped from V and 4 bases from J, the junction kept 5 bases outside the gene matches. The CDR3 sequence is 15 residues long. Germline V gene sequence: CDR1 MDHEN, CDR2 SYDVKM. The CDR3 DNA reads TGTGCCAGCAGCTTTAGCGGGAGGGTATACAATGAGCAGTTCTTC. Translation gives CASSFSGRVYNEQFF.

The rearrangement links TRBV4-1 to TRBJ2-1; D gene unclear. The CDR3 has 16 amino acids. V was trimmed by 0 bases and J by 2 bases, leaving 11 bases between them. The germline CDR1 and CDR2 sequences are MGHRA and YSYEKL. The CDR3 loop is CASSQDLPPPYNEQFF. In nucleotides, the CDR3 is TGCGCCAGCAGCCAAGATTTACCCCCGCCCTACAATGAGCAGTTCTTC.

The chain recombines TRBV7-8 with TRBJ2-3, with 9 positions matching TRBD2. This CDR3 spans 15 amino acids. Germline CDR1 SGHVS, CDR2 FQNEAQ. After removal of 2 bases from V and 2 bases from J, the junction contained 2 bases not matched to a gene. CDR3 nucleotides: TGTGCCAGCAGCTTACTAGCGGGGACCACAGATACGCAGTATTTT. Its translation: CASSLLAGTTDTQYF.

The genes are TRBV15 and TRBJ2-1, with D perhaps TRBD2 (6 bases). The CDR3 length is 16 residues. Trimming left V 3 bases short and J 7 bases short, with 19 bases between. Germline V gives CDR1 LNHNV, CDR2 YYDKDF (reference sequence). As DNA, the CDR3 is TGTGCCACCAGCAGCTATGGTGGGACTTTGGTTAATGAGCAGTTCTTC. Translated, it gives CATSSYGGTLVNEQFF.

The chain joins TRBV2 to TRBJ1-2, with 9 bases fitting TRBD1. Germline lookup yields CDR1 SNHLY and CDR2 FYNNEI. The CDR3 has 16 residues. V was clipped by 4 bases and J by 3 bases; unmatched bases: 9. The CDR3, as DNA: TGTGCCAGCAGTGGAAGTAGACAGGGGGGTGACTATGGCTACACCTTC. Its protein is CASSGSRQGGDYGYTF. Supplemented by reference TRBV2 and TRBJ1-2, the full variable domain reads EPEVTQTPSHQVTQMGQEVILRCVPISNHLYFYWYRQILGQKVEFLVSFYNNEISEKSEIFDDQFSVERPDGSNFTLKIRSTKLEDSAMYFCASSGSRQGGDYGYTFGSGTRLTVV.

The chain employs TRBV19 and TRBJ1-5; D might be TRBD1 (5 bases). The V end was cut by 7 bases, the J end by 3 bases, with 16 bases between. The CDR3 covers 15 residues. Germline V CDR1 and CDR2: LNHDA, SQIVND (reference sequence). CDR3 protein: CASNGLDNPNQPQHF. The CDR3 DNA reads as TGTGCCAGTAATGGTTTGGACAACCCCAATCAGCCCCAGCATTTT.

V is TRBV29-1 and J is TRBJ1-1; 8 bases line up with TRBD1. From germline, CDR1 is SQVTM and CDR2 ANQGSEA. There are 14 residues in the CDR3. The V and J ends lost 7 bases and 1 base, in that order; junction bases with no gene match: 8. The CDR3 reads CSGLSGTGNTEAFF. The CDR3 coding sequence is TGCAGCGGACTATCCGGGACAGGGAACACTGAAGCTTTCTTT.

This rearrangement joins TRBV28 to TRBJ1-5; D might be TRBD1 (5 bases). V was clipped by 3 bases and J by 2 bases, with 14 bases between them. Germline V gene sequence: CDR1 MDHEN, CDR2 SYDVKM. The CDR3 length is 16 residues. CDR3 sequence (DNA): TGTGCCAGCAGTTTTGAGTGGGGCGCCCGCAATCAGCCCCAGCATTTT. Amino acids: CASSFEWGARNQPQHF.

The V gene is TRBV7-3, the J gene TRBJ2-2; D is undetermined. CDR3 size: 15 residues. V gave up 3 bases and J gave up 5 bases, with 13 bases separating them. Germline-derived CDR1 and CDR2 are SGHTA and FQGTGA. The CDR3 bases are TGTGCCAGCAGCTTTTCGTCAGGTGGGACCGGGGAGCTGTTTTTT. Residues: CASSFSSGGTGELFF.